This TCR beta chain was documented in a study of blood T cell repertoires in COVID-19. At the level of the study: Samples taken during acute and convalescent COVID-19 were collected in the United States, Italy and Spain.

V gave up 0 bases and J gave up 0 bases, with 13 bases separating them. Germline V gene sequence: CDR1 SGDLS, CDR2 YYNGEE. CDR3 length equals 17 residues. Measured with immunoSEQ multiplex PCR; TCRdb has only the in-frame clones, and not every one. The sample shows about 210,000 clones, approximately 82% of them seen only once. The chain joins TRBV9 to TRBJ1-3; D unclear. Source material: peripheral blood. This receptor was obtained from a woman aged 40 to 50 with acute or convalescent COVID-19. The CDR3 spells CASSVAMRVSSGNTIYF. The CDR3 region has the DNA TGTGCCAGCAGCGTAGCCATGCGGGTGAGCTCTGGAAACACCATATATTTT.